This entry features one T cell receptor (beta chain) sequence. This CDR3 region has 15 residues. V was clipped by 1 base and J by 6 bases, with 18 bases between them. CDR1 and CDR2 (germline): GTSNPN, SVGIG (reference sequence). Data came from immunoSEQ multiplex PCR; TCRdb stores just in-frame clones and leaves some out. The sample lists around 170,000 clones, approximately 84% occurring once. Recovered status applied to Cohort 3 donors who had two consecutive negative PCRs. It also applied to those with clearance or with symptom resolution. The sample originates from a study of blood T cell repertoires in COVID-19. As for the study in general: Sites in the United States, Italy and Spain provided acute and convalescent COVID-19 samples. Sources were T cells, B-cell-depleted T cells, or PBMCs; the material itself was cDNA or gDNA.

The sequenced sample consisted of PBMCs or T cells enriched from blood (not recorded which). The chain is built from TRBV30 and TRBJ2-5; D may be TRBD2 (5 bases). The TCR sequence derives from a man in his fifties or sixties who had recovered from COVID-19. The CDR3 DNA sequence: TGTGCCTGGAGTGCGGGCTCGACTCGGGGAAAGACCCAGTACTTC. It codes for CAWSAGSTRGKTQYF.